A selection of T cell receptor beta chains follows, all from one sample in a study of OX40 agonist ivuxolimab in advanced cancers. Libraries were prepared by immunoSEQ multiplex PCR; TCRdb keeps only in-frame clonotypes and omits some of them. The repertoire has some 43,000 clones, 70% to 90% of them found once; the top ten carry roughly 0.53%. Here the sequenced sample was CD4+ or CD8+ T cells sorted from blood, taken in a trial of the OX40 agonist ivuxolimab. The source of these receptors is an adult with an advanced solid tumor such as melanoma, head and neck, liver or kidney cancer. CDR3s include the opening cysteine and the closing phenylalanine or tryptophan. The D gene is left open where the match is weak. Not every row has a clone size; where given, it reads once, few, many or a size class.

TRBV18	TRBJ1-2	once	-	TGTGCCAGCTCACCACTCTTAGGGTCAGGACACCATGGCTACACCTTC	CASSPLLGSGHHGYTF
TRBV11-3	TRBJ2-2	-	-	TGTGCCAGCAGCTTAATGGCAGCGGGCGGGGAGCTGTTTTTT	CASSLMAAGGELFF
TRBV4-3	TRBJ1-2	-	-	TGCGCCAGCAGCCAAGATAACGGGAACGACTATGGCTACACCTTC	CASSQDNGNDYGYTF
TRBV7-2	TRBJ2-7	-	TRBD1	TGTGCCAGCATCTATAGGATACCGGGACAGGGCGCCTACGAGCAGTACTTC	CASIYRIPGQGAYEQYF
TRBV18	TRBJ1-1	few	-	TGTGCCAGCTCACCACTGATCCGGGACACTGAAGCTTTCTTT	CASSPLIRDTEAFF
TRBV5-1	TRBJ2-2	-	TRBD1	TGCGCCAGCAGCCCGGCTGCATTTTTGGGACAGGCATCCACCGGGGAGCTGTTTTTT	CASSPAAFLGQASTGELFF
TRBV7-3	TRBJ1-4	once	-	TGTGCCAGCAGTCAGGGCGCAACTAATGAAAAACTGTTTTTT	CASSQGATNEKLFF
TRBV9	TRBJ2-7	-	-	TGTGCCAGCAGCGCCGCAGGGGGGGACTCCTACGAGCAGTACTTC	CASSAAGGDSYEQYF
TRBV30	TRBJ2-2	-	-	TGTGCCTGGAGTAGCTTGAACACCGGGGAGCTGTTTTTT	CAWSSLNTGELFF
TRBV7-9	TRBJ1-2	few	TRBD1	TGTGCCAGCAGTACAACAGGGGCAGGGGGCTACACCTTC	CASSTTGAGGYTF
TRBV6-5	TRBJ1-5	-	TRBD1	TGTGCCAGCAGTCGGACAGGGATCGGCAATCAGCCCCAGCATTTT	CASSRTGIGNQPQHF
TRBV6-5	TRBJ2-3	-	-	TGTGCCAGCAGTTACTCTCCGAATTTCCACACAGATACGCAGTATTTT	CASSYSPNFHTDTQYF
TRBV7-2	TRBJ1-1	once	-	TGTGCCAGCAGCTCCCCCAGCCCGAACACTGAAGCTTTCTTT	CASSSPSPNTEAFF
TRBV5-4	TRBJ2-1	-	TRBD2	TGTGCCAGCAGCCGGCCCGGGACTAGAGCCTCCAATGAGCAGTTCTTC	CASSRPGTRASNEQFF
TRBV6-6	TRBJ1-2	-	-	TGTGCCAGCACTCAGACAGAGACAAACTATGGCTACACCTTC	CASTQTETNYGYTF
TRBV28	TRBJ1-5	-	-	TGTGCCAGCAGCCTTAGGGCAGGACACAATCAGCCCCAGCATTTT	CASSLRAGHNQPQHF
TRBV27	TRBJ2-2	-	-	TGTGCCAGCGGAGGATGGCCGGCCGGGGAGCTGTTTTTT	CASGGWPAGELFF
TRBV6-6	TRBJ2-7	-	TRBD2	TGTGCCAGCAGTTACGGACTAGGCCTCGAGCAGTACTTC	CASSYGLGLEQYF
TRBV19	TRBJ2-3	-	TRBD1	TGTGCCAGTAGAGGGGGCGCAGAAGCAGATACGCAGTATTTT	CASRGGAEADTQYF
TRBV5-6	TRBJ1-2	-	-	TGTGCCAGCAGCTTGGGACGGGTTGGCTACACCTTC	CASSLGRVGYTF
TRBV29-1	TRBJ1-5	-	-	TGCAGCGTTACCAGGGGAGTGGGCAATCAGCCCCAGCATTTT	CSVTRGVGNQPQHF
TRBV10-3	TRBJ1-1	-	TRBD1	TGTGCCATAAGACAGGGGGCCACTGAAGCTTTCTTT	CAIRQGATEAFF
TRBV29-1	TRBJ1-2	few	TRBD1	TGCAGCGCACTTACAGGGGTGGATGGCTACACCTTC	CSALTGVDGYTF
TRBV6-1	TRBJ2-6	-	-	TGTGCCAGCAGGAATCAGGGGATACGGGCCAACGTCCTGACTTTC	CASRNQGIRANVLTF
TRBV5-6	TRBJ1-5	-	-	TGTGCCAGCAGCTTGTGGCGTTTTGGCAATCAGCCCCAGCATTTT	CASSLWRFGNQPQHF
TRBV5-1	TRBJ2-7	-	TRBD1	TGCGCCAGCAGCTCAGGACAGGCTGCCTACGAGCAGTACTTC	CASSSGQAAYEQYF
TRBV5-1	TRBJ2-1	-	TRBD2	TGCGCCAGCGGGACTAGCGGGAGCTCCTACAATGAGCAGTTCTTC	CASGTSGSSYNEQFF
TRBV9	TRBJ2-2	-	-	TGTGCCAGCAGCCCCGGGGCTCTGTTGACCGGGGAGCTGTTTTTT	CASSPGALLTGELFF
TRBV11-3	TRBJ2-3	-	-	TGTGCCAGCAGCTTAGGGGCTTGGACTGGGGATACGCAGTATTTT	CASSLGAWTGDTQYF
TRBV6-5	TRBJ1-2	-	-	TGTGCCAGCAGTTACGGAGTCCAGGGACGCTATGGCTACACCTTC	CASSYGVQGRYGYTF
TRBV2	TRBJ1-2	few	TRBD1	TGTGCCAGCAGCGTCACGGACAGGAGCCATGGCTACACCTTC	CASSVTDRSHGYTF
TRBV6-5	TRBJ1-6	-	TRBD1	TGTGCCAGCAGTTACTCACAGGGGGCGAGATCACCCCTCCACTTT	CASSYSQGARSPLHF
TRBV9	TRBJ2-3	-	TRBD1	TGTGCCAGCAGCCCAGGACAGGAGGACACAGATACGCAGTATTTT	CASSPGQEDTDTQYF
TRBV19	TRBJ1-1	few	-	TGTGCCAGTAGTATAGGGACAGTTCCGCATGCTTTCTTT	CASSIGTVPHAFF
TRBV6-6	TRBJ1-1	-	-	TGTGCCAGTACTCCCCGGCAGGGTGTCACTGAAGCTTTCTTT	CASTPRQGVTEAFF
TRBV29-1	TRBJ2-7	-	TRBD1	TGCAGCGTTGAAGATCGCAAGAGACAGGGGTACGAGCAGTACTTC	CSVEDRKRQGYEQYF
TRBV5-1	TRBJ2-5	-	-	TGCGCCAGCAGCTTGTCAGCCTTCGGAGTCCAAGAGACCCAGTACTTC	CASSLSAFGVQETQYF
TRBV5-6	TRBJ1-1	-	-	TGTGCCAGCACCTTGGGGCAGGGGAACGCTGAAGCTTTCTTT	CASTLGQGNAEAFF
TRBV6-5	TRBJ2-5	once	-	TGTGCCAGCAGTTACGAAGAGACCCAGTACTTC	CASSYEETQYF
TRBV6-1	TRBJ2-3	-	-	TGTGCCAGCAGTGAAGGGCTAGTTGGTTACTCTGATACGCAGTATTTT	CASSEGLVGYSDTQYF
TRBV19	TRBJ2-2	-	-	TGTGCCAGTAGTATATGGGGGTCGGACGGGGAGCTGTTTTTT	CASSIWGSDGELFF
TRBV7-2	TRBJ1-6	few	-	TGTGCCAGCAGCCCCAGAGGTGGTTATAATTCACCCCTCCACTTT	CASSPRGGYNSPLHF
TRBV10-3	TRBJ1-3	once	-	TGTGCCATCAGGGGGACCGAATCGCCTGGAAACACCATATATTTT	CAIRGTESPGNTIYF
TRBV9	TRBJ1-2	once	-	TGTGCCAGCAACGAGGGGGGGATCTATGGCTACACCTTC	CASNEGGIYGYTF
TRBV6-5	TRBJ1-2	-	TRBD1	TGTGCCAGCAGGCAACTTTCCGGGACAGCTTATGGCTACACCTTC	CASRQLSGTAYGYTF
TRBV25-1	TRBJ2-1	-	TRBD1	TGTGCCAGCCGGGACAGGCCTTACAATGAGCAGTTCTTC	CASRDRPYNEQFF
TRBV2	TRBJ1-5	-	TRBD1	TGTGCCAGCCGGGGACAGGGTCAGCCCCAGCATTTT	CASRGQGQPQHF
TRBV5-1	TRBJ2-3	-	-	TGCGCCAGCAGCTTGGCGAGCAGCGCGCCCCTCACAGATACGCAGTATTTT	CASSLASSAPLTDTQYF
TRBV6-1	TRBJ2-7	-	TRBD2	TGTGCCAGCAGGGTGCGCGGGGGGCAGTACGAGCAGTACTTC	CASRVRGGQYEQYF
TRBV6-1	TRBJ2-5	-	TRBD2	TGTGCCAGCAGGGGAGTAGCGGGGGATAAGGAGACCCAGTACTTC	CASRGVAGDKETQYF
TRBV4-1	TRBJ2-2	-	TRBD1	TGCGCCAGCACCCTCCGTCAGGGGGTGCACCAGGAGCTGTTTTTT	CASTLRQGVHQELFF
TRBV19	TRBJ2-2	-	-	TGTGCCAGTAGTAAATTAATCGACATAACGAACACCGGGGAGCTGTTTTTT	CASSKLIDITNTGELFF
TRBV11-3	TRBJ2-2	-	-	TGTGCCAGCAGCTTCGCTACACCCGGGGAGCTGTTTTTT	CASSFATPGELFF
TRBV7-9	TRBJ1-4	-	-	TGTGCCAGCAGCGGGGACGGTAATGAAAAACTGTTTTTT	CASSGDGNEKLFF
TRBV2	TRBJ2-5	once	-	TGTGCCAGCATACCCGGGGGCCTTCAAGAGACCCAGTACTTC	CASIPGGLQETQYF